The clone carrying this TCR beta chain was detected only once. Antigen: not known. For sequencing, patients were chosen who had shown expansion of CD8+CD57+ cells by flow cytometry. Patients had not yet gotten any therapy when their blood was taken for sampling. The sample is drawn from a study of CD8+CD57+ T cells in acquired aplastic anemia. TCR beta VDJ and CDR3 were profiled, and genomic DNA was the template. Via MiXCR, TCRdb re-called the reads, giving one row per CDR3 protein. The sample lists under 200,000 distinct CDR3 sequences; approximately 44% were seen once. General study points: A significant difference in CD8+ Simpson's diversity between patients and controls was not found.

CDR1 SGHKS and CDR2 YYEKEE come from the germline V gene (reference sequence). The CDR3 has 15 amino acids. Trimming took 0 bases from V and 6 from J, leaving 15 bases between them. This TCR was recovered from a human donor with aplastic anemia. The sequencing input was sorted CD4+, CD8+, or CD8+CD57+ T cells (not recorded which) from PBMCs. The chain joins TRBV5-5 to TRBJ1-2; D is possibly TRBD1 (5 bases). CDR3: CASSLDAGPGDGYTF. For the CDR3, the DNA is TGTGCCAGCAGCTTGGACGCTGGGCCGGGGGATGGCTACACCTTC.